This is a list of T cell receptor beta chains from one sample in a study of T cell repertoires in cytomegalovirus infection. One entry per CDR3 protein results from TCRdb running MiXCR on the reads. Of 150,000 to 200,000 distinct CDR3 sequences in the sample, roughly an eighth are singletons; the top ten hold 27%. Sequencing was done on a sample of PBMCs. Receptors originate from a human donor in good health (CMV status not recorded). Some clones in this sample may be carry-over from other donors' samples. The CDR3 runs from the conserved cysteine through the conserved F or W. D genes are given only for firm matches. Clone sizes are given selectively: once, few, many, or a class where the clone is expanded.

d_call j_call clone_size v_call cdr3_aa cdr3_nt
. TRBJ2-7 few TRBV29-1 CSVRTDYEQYF TGCAGCGTTCGTACAGATTACGAGCAGTACTTC
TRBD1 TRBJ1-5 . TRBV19 CASSILGTGEQPQHF TGTGCCAGTAGTATACTTGGGACAGGGGAGCAGCCCCAGCATTTT
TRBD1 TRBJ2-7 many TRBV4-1 CASSRDRGLYEQYF TGCGCCAGCAGCCGGGACAGGGGGCTCTACGAGCAGTACTTC
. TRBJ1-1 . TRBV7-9 CASSSDGGVTEAFF TGTGCCAGCAGCTCGGACGGTGGGGTCACTGAAGCTTTCTTT
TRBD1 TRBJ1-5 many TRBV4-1 CASSQGDRDQPQHF TGCGCCAGCAGCCAAGGGGACAGGGATCAGCCCCAGCATTTT
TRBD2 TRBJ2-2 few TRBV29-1 CSVEGRGGRSNTGELFF TGCAGCGTTGAAGGGCGCGGGGGTCGTTCAAACACCGGGGAGCTGTTTTTT
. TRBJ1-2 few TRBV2 CASIPEPNYGYTF TGTGCCAGCATACCCGAACCCAACTATGGCTACACCTTC
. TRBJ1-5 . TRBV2 CASLLGPPGAQHF TGTGCCAGCCTGTTGGGGCCCCCGGGGGCCCAGCATTTT
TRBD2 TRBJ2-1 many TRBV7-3 CASSLLGGYYNEQFF TGTGCCAGCAGCCTACTGGGGGGGTACTACAATGAGCAGTTCTTC
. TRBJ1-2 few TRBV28 CATPKKGYGYTF TGTGCCACTCCAAAGAAGGGCTATGGCTACACCTTC
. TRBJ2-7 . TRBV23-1 CASSQSFTPGHRCYEQYF TGCGCCAGCAGTCAATCGTTCACTCCGGGACATAGGTGCTACGAGCAGTACTTC
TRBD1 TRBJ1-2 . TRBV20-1 CSAGTGGADYGYTF TGCAGTGCAGGGACAGGGGGCGCGGACTATGGCTACACCTTC
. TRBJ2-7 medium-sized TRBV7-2 CASSLGLSSYEQYF TGTGCCAGCAGCTTAGGATTGTCCTCCTACGAGCAGTACTTC
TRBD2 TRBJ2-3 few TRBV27 CASSTSGIEDTQYF TGTGCCAGCTCGACTAGCGGGATCGAAGATACGCAGTATTTT
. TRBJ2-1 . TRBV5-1 CASSPGGESQFF TGCGCCAGCAGCCCCGGAGGGGAGTCGCAGTTCTTC
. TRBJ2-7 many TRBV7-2 CASSSGTTYEQYF TGTGCCAGCAGCTCCGGGACAACCTACGAGCAGTACTTC
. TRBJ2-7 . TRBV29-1 CSVESPTEWSPYEQYF TGCAGCGTTGAAAGTCCGACAGAGTGGAGTCCCTACGAGCAGTACTTC
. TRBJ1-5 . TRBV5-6 CASSFGTGGQPQHF TGTGCCAGCAGCTTTGGGACGGGAGGTCAGCCCCAGCATTTT
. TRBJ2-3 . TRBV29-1 CSVDLKGDTQYF TGCAGCGTTGATCTAAAAGGCGATACGCAGTATTTT
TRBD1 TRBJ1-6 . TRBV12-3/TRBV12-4 CASSLDRVSSPLHF TGTGCCAGCAGTTTGGACAGGGTTTCGTCACCCCTCCACTTT
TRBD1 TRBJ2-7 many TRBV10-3 CAIRGTGGDEQYF TGTGCCATCAGGGGGACAGGGGGCGACGAGCAGTACTTC
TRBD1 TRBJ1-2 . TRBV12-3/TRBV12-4 CASSLRDSYGYTF TGTGCCAGCAGTTTAAGGGACAGCTATGGCTACACCTTC
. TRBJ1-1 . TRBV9 CASSDSPGQGNTEAFF TGTGCCAGCAGCGATTCTCCGGGACAAGGGAACACTGAAGCTTTCTTT
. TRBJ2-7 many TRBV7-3 CASSLSRGDEQYF TGTGCCAGCAGCTTAAGCAGGGGGGACGAGCAGTACTTC